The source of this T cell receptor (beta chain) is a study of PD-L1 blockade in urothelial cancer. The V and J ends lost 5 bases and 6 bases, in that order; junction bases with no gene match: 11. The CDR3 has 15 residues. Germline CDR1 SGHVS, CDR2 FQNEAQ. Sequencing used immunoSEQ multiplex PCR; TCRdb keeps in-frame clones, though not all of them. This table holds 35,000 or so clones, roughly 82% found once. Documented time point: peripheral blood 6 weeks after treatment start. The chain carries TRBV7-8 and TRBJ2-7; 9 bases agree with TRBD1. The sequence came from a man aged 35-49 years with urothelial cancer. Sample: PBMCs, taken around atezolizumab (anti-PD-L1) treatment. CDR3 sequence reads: CASSPTGQGRVEQYF. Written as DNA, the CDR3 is TGTGCCAGCAGCCCTACCGGACAGGGGAGAGTCGAGCAGTACTTC.